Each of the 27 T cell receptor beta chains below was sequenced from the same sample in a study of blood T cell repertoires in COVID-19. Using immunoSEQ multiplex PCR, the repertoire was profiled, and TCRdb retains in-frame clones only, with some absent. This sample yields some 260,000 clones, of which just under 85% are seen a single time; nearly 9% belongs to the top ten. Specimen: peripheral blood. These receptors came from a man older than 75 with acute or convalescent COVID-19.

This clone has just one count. The CDR3 sequence: CASSLAGGPREQFF. The CDR3, as DNA: TGTGCCAGCAGTTTAGCGGGGGGGCCTCGGGAGCAGTTCTTC. The rearrangement links TRBV28 to TRBJ2-1; TRBD2 matches at 9 bases. The CDR3 contains 14 residues. From germline, CDR1 is MDHEN and CDR2 SYDVKM. After removal of 2 bases from V and 10 bases from J, the junction contained 6 bases not matched to a gene. The complete variable domain, with remaining parts taken from reference TRBV28 and TRBJ2-1, reads DVKVTQSSRYLVKRTGEKVFLECVQDMDHENMFWYRQDPGLGLRLIYFSYDVKMKEKGDIPEGYSVSREKKERFSLILESASTNQTSMYLCASSLAGGPREQFFGPGTRLTVL.

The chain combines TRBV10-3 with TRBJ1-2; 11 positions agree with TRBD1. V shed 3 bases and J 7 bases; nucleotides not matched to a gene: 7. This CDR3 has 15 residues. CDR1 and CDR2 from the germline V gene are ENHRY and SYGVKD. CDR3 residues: CAISDSSGQGAGYTF. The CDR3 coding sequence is TGTGCCATCAGTGATTCTTCAGGACAGGGGGCTGGCTACACCTTC.

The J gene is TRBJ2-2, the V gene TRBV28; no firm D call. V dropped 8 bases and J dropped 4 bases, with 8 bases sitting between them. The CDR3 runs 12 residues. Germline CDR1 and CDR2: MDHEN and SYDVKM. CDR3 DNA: TGTGCCAGCTGGTCGAGCACCGGGGAGCTGTTTTTT. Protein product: CASWSSTGELFF.

CDR3 amino acids: CASSPRTSGGTKFF. The CDR3 bases are TGTGCCAGCAGTCCCCGGACTAGCGGGGGGACGAAATTCTTC. The chain links TRBV2 to TRBJ2-1; TRBD2 aligns across 14 bases. V shed 5 bases and J 16 bases; nucleotides not matched to a gene: 10. This CDR3 region has 14 residues. Germline V CDR1 and CDR2: SNHLY, FYNNEI.

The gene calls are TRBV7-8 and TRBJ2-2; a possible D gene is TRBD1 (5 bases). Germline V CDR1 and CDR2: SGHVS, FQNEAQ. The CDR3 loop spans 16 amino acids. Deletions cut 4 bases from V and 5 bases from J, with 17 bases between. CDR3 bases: TGTGCCAGCAGCTCGTTGTCGGCAGGGCAAACCGGGGAGCTGTTTTTT. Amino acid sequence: CASSSLSAGQTGELFF.

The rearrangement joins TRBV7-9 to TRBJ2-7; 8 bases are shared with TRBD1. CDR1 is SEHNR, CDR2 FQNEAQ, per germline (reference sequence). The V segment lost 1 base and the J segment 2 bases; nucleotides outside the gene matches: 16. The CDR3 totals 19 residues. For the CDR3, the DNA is TGTGCCAGCAGCTTAGGAGCCAGGGGGCCCGAGGTAGGCCCCTACGAGCAGTACTTC. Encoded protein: CASSLGARGPEVGPYEQYF.

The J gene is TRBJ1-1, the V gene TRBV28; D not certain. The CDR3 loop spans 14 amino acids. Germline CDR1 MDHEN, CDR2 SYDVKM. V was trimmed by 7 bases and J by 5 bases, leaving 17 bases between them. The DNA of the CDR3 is TGTGCCAGCACCCTTGGAGGAACCCGGACTGAAGCTTTCTTT. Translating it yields CASTLGGTRTEAFF.

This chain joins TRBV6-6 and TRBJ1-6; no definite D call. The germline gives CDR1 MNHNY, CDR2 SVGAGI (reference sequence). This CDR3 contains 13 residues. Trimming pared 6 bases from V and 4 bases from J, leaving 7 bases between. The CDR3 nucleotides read TGTGCCAGCAGACCACGGTATAATTCACCCCTCCACTTT. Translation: CASRPRYNSPLHF.

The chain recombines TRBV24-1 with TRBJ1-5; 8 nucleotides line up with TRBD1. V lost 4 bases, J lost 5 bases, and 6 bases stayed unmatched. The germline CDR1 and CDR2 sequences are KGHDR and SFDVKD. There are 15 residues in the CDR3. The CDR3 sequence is CATSESGGSDQPQHF. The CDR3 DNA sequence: TGTGCCACCAGTGAATCAGGGGGCTCGGATCAGCCCCAGCATTTT.

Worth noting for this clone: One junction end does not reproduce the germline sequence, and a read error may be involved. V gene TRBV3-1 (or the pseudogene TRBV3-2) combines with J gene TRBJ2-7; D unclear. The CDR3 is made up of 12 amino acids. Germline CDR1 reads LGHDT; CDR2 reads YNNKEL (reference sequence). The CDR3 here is CASSQVSYEQYF. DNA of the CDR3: TGTGCCAGCAGTCAAGTCAGCTACGAGCAGTACTTC.

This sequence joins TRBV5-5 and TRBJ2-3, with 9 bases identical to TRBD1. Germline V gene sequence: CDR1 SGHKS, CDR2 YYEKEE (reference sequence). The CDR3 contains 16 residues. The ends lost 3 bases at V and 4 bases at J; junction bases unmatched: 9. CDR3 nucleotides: TGTGCCAGCAGCTCTATACCGGGACAGGGATCAGATACGCAGTATTTT. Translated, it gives CASSSIPGQGSDTQYF.

As DNA, the CDR3 is TGCGCCAGCAGCTATGGCAGCCGGGTGGACGAGCAGTACTTC. Residues: CASSYGSRVDEQYF. The V and J genes are TRBV5-1 and TRBJ2-7; D gene unclear. Trimming shortened V by 3 bases and J by 5 bases, and 15 bases separated the two germline ends. The V gene's germline CDR1 is SGHRS and CDR2 YFSETQ. The CDR3 is 14 residues long.

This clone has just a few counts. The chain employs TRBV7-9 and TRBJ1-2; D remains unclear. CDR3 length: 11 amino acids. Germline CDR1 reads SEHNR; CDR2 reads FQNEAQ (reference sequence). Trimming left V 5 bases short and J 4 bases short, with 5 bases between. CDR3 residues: CASSRGYGYTF. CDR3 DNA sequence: TGTGCCAGCAGCAGAGGCTATGGCTACACCTTC. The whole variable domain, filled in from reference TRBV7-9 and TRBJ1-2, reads DTGVSQNPRHKITKRGQNVTFRCDPISEHNRLYWYRQTLGQGPEFLTYFQNEAQLEKSRLLSDRFSAERPKGSFSTLEIQRTEQGDSAMYLCASSRGYGYTFGSGTRLTVV.

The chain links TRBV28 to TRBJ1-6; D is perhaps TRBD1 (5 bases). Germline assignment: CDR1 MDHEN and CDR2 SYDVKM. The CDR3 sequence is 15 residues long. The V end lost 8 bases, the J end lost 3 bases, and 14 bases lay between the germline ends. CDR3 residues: CASSPLQGYNSPLHF. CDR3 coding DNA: TGTGCCAGCTCGCCATTGCAGGGCTATAATTCACCCCTCCACTTT.

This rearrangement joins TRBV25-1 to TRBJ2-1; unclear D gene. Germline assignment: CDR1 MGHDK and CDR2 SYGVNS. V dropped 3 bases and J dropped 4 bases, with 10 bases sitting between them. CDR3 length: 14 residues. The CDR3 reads CASSDPQAYNEQFF. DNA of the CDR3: TGTGCCAGCAGTGACCCTCAGGCTTACAATGAGCAGTTCTTC.

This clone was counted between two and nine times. The CDR3 DNA follows: TGTGCCAGCGGGACAACCTACTACGAGCAGTACTTC. Its protein product is CASGTTYYEQYF. This chain links TRBV6-5 with TRBJ2-7, with D perhaps TRBD1 (6 bases). CDR1 is MNHEY and CDR2 is SVGAGI in the germline V gene. The CDR3 is made up of 12 amino acids. Deletions cut 8 bases from V and 3 bases from J, with 11 bases between.

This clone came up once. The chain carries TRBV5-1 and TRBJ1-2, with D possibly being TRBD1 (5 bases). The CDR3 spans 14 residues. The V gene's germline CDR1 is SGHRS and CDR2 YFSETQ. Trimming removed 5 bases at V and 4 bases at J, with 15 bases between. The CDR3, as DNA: TGCGCCAGCAGTCGATCGGGGGGGAGCTATGGCTACACCTTC. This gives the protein CASSRSGGSYGYTF.

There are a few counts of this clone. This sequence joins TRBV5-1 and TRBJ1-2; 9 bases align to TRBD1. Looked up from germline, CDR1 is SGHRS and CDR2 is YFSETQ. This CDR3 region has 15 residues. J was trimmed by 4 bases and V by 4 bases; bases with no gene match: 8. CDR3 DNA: TGCGCCAGCAGCAACAGGACAGGGGCCCCCTATGGCTACACCTTC. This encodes CASSNRTGAPYGYTF.

The chain's CDR3 is CASSIKRQGNTDTQYF. DNA for the CDR3: TGTGCCAGTAGTATCAAGAGGCAGGGAAACACAGATACGCAGTATTTT. The J gene is TRBJ2-3, the V gene TRBV19; D possibly corresponds to TRBD1 (5 bases). Looked up from germline, CDR1 is LNHDA and CDR2 is SQIVND (reference sequence). V lost 3 bases, J lost 2 bases, and 15 bases lay in between. The CDR3 length is 16 residues.

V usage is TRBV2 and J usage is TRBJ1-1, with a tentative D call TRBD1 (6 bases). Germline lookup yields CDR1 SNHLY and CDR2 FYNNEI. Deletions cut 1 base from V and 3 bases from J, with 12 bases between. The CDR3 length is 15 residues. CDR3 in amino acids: CASSEGEGGYTEAFF. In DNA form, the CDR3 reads TGTGCCAGCAGTGAAGGGGAGGGGGGATACACTGAAGCTTTCTTT.

The CDR3 DNA reads as TGTGCCAGCAGCTTCGCGAGCGGGACAGGGGGGTCACCCCTCCACTTT. This translates into CASSFASGTGGSPLHF. V is TRBV7-9 and J is TRBJ1-6; the match to TRBD1 covers 11 bases. V was pared by 3 bases and J by 10 bases, with 8 bases of the junction left unmatched. The length of the CDR3 is 16 residues. Germline-derived CDR1 and CDR2 are SEHNR and FQNEAQ (reference sequence).

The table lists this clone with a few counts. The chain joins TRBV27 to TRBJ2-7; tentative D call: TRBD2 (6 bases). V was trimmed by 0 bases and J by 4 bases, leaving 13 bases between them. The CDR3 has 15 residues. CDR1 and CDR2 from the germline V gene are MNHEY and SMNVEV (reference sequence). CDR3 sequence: CASSLSLGRFYEQYF. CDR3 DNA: TGTGCCAGCAGTTTATCCCTGGGGAGGTTTTACGAGCAGTACTTC.

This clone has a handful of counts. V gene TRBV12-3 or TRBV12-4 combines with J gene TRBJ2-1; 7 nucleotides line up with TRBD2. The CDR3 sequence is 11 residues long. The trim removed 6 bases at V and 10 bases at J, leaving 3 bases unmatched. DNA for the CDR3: TGTGCCAGCAGATGGCGGGGGGAGCAGTTCTTC. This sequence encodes CASRWRGEQFF.

The CDR3 DNA follows: TGTGCCACCAGACGTAGGACAGTAAGCAATCAGCCCCAGCATTTT. It translates to CATRRRTVSNQPQHF. V usage is TRBV24-1 and J usage is TRBJ1-5; D possibly corresponds to TRBD1 (6 bases). The CDR3 extends over 15 amino acids. Germline CDR1 and CDR2: KGHDR and SFDVKD. V lost 7 bases and J 1 base, leaving 13 bases between the germline ends.

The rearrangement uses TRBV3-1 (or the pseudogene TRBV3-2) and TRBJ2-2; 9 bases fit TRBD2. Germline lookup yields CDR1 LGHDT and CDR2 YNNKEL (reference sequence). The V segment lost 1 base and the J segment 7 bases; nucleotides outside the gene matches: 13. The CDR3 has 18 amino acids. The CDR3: CASSQASSRAGGIGELFF. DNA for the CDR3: TGTGCCAGCAGCCAAGCATCCTCACGAGCGGGAGGAATCGGGGAGCTGTTTTTT.

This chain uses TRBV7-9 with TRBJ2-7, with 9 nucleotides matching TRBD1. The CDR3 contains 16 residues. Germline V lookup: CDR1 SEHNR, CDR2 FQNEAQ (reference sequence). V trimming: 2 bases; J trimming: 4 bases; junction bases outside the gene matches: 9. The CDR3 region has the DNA TGTGCCAGCAGCTTATCCGGGACAGGGAGGGGGTACGAGCAGTACTTC. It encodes CASSLSGTGRGYEQYF. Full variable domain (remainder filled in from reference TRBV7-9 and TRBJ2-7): DTGVSQNPRHKITKRGQNVTFRCDPISEHNRLYWYRQTLGQGPEFLTYFQNEAQLEKSRLLSDRFSAERPKGSFSTLEIQRTEQGDSAMYLCASSLSGTGRGYEQYFGPGTRLTVT.

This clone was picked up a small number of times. CDR3 protein: CATSDFVEGITGELFF. The DNA of the CDR3 is TGTGCCACCAGTGATTTCGTGGAGGGGATCACCGGGGAGCTGTTTTTT. V is TRBV24-1 and J is TRBJ2-2; D is perhaps TRBD2 (6 bases). The V and J ends lost 1 base and 4 bases respectively, with 12 bases between them. The CDR3 contains 16 residues. Germline V CDR1 and CDR2: KGHDR, SFDVKD.